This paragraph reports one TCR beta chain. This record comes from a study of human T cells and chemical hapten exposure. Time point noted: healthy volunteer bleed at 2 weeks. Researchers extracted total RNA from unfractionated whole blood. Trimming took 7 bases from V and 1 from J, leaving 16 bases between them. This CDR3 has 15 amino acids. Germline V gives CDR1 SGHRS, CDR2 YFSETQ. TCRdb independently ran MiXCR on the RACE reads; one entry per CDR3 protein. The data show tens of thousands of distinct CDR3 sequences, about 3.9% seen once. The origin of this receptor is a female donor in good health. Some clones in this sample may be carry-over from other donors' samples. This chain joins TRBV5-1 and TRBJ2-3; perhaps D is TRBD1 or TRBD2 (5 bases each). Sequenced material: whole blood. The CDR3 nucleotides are TGCGCCAGCGGGGCGGGTGACTGGGGCACAGATACGCAGTATTTT. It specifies CASGAGDWGTDTQYF.